The 4 T cell receptor beta chains below come from one sample, sequenced in a study of T cells in localized non-small cell lung cancer. Clones were read by immunoSEQ multiplex PCR, and TCRdb kept only the in-frame ones, dropping some. Of tens of thousands of clones in the sample, approximately 88% were seen once. This specimen consisted of peripheral blood mononuclear cells, obtained before any cancer treatment. These receptors came from a man between 40 and 69 years old with stage III lung adenocarcinoma.

V gene TRBV12-5 combines with J gene TRBJ1-5; no clear D gene. The V end was cut by 8 bases, the J end by 3 bases, with 11 bases between. This CDR3 contains 13 residues. Germline V gene data show CDR1 as LGHNT and CDR2 as FRNRAP. The CDR3 reads CASWQDDNQPQHF. The CDR3 DNA sequence: TGTGCTAGTTGGCAGGATGACAATCAGCCCCAGCATTTT.

This sequence joins TRBV12-5 and TRBJ2-5, with TRBD2 as a possible D gene (5 bases). Germline CDR1 and CDR2: LGHNT and FRNRAP. The CDR3 sequence is 13 residues long. V was cut by 7 bases and J by 4 bases, with 13 bases left in between. The CDR3 DNA sequence: TGTGCTAGTGTCCCGGGGTGGTCAGAGACCCAGTACTTC. This gives the protein CASVPGWSETQYF.

The rearrangement links TRBV7-6 to TRBJ1-1, with D hard to call. The CDR3 extends over 14 amino acids. Trimming removed 5 bases from V and 1 base from J, with 11 bases in between. Germline CDR1 and CDR2: SGHVS and FNYEAQ. The CDR3 nucleotides are TGTGCCAGCAGCCTTCCCTCAGAGAACACTGAAGCTTTCTTT. This gives the protein CASSLPSENTEAFF.

The chain links TRBV5-1 to TRBJ1-6; D might be TRBD1 (6 bases). The length of the CDR3 is 14 residues. Germline CDR1 is SGHRS and CDR2 is YFSETQ. The V end lost 5 bases, the J end lost 10 bases, and 16 bases lay between the germline ends. CDR3 sequence: CASRPSTGTSPLHF. The CDR3 DNA follows: TGCGCCAGCAGACCTTCAACAGGGACCTCACCCCTCCACTTT. Looking up the rest from reference TRBV5-1 and TRBJ1-6 gives the full variable domain: KAGVTQTPRYLIKTRGQQVTLSCSPISGHRSVSWYQQTPGQGLQFLFEYFSETQRNKGNFPGRFSGRQFSNSRSEMNVSTLELGDSALYLCASRPSTGTSPLHFGNGTRLTVT.